Each of the 23 T cell receptor beta chains below was sequenced from the same sample in a study of graft-versus-host responses after intestinal transplantation. These TCRs are of unknown antigen specificity. Data came from immunoSEQ multiplex PCR; TCRdb stores just in-frame clones and leaves some out. The data show around 100,000 clones, more than 75% seen once. The source material was unstimulated CD4+ T cells sorted from spleen or lymph node cells, sampled before transplant. The receptors originated from a human donor who was the organ donor for an intestinal transplant.

V gene TRBV25-1 combines with J gene TRBJ1-4; TRBD1 matches at 9 bases. CDR1 and CDR2 from the germline V gene are MGHDK and SYGVNS. The CDR3 has 14 residues. V was pared by 8 bases and J by 5 bases, with 6 bases of the junction left unmatched. This chain's CDR3 is CASRRGQGNEKLFF. The CDR3 DNA sequence: TGTGCCAGCCGTCGGGGACAGGGAAATGAAAAACTGTTTTTT.

The rearrangement links TRBV28 to TRBJ2-3, with 7 nucleotides matching TRBD1. Germline values: CDR1 MDHEN, CDR2 SYDVKM. The CDR3 totals 14 residues. V was pared by 4 bases and J by 5 bases, with 6 bases of the junction left unmatched. The CDR3 is CASSSQGVGDTQYF. The CDR3 DNA is TGTGCCAGCAGTTCCCAGGGGGTTGGAGATACGCAGTATTTT.

The rearrangement joins TRBV7-9 to TRBJ1-6; tentatively, D is TRBD1 (5 bases). From germline, CDR1 is SEHNR and CDR2 FQNEAQ (reference sequence). The CDR3 sequence is 14 residues long. Trimming pared 6 bases from V and 5 bases from J, leaving 11 bases between. In DNA form, the CDR3 reads TGTGCCAGCAGGGAGGGACGGAATAATTCACCCCTCCACTTT. Its protein is CASREGRNNSPLHF.

This sequence joins TRBV2 and TRBJ1-4; 8 nucleotides agree with TRBD1. This CDR3 has 14 amino acids. The V gene end was trimmed by 8 bases and the J gene end by 4 bases; junction bases not matched to a gene: 6. Germline values: CDR1 SNHLY, CDR2 FYNNEI. The CDR3 spells CASHTTGVNEKLFF. The CDR3 DNA reads as TGTGCCAGCCACACGACAGGGGTTAATGAAAAACTGTTTTTT.

This chain links TRBV10-2 with TRBJ2-7; 7 bases agree with TRBD1. The CDR3 runs 11 residues. Germline V gene data show CDR1 as WSHSY and CDR2 as SAAADI. J gave up 11 bases and V 3 bases, and 4 bases lay outside the gene matches. This chain's CDR3 is CASSDSGQEYF. CDR3 in DNA: TGCGCCAGCAGTGATTCCGGACAGGAGTACTTC.

This clone was recorded once. This chain connects TRBV19 to TRBJ1-1, with D hard to call. Trimming pared 1 base from V and 9 bases from J, leaving 12 bases between. The CDR3 has 13 amino acids. Germline V gene data show CDR1 as LNHDA and CDR2 as SQIVND (reference sequence). The CDR3 sequence is CASSIAWAPQAFF. CDR3 nucleotide sequence: TGTGCCAGTAGTATAGCATGGGCCCCCCAAGCTTTCTTT.

The chain carries TRBV6-1 and TRBJ1-2; TRBD1 might be the D (5 bases). The CDR3 loop spans 15 amino acids. CDR1 is MNHNS, CDR2 SASEGT, per germline. Trimming cost V 0 bases and J 3 bases, with 11 bases left between them. CDR3 coding DNA: TGTGCCAGCAGTGAAGCGGGGGAGGGGCACTATGGCTACACCTTC. Its translation is CASSEAGEGHYGYTF.

This clone was counted between two and nine times. V is TRBV28 and J is TRBJ2-7; unclear D gene. CDR3 length equals 11 residues. V lost 2 bases, J lost 7 bases, and 6 bases lay in between. Germline-derived CDR1 and CDR2 are MDHEN and SYDVKM. The CDR3 DNA reads as TGTGCCAGCAGTTTAATGGGGGAGCAGTACTTC. Its translation: CASSLMGEQYF.

The chain uses TRBV5-1 and TRBJ1-2; D gene uncertain. Between the trimmed V and J ends, which lost 0 bases and 1 base, there was a span of 4 bases. Germline CDR1 SGHRS, CDR2 YFSETQ. This CDR3 comprises 13 residues. CDR3 sequence: CASSLELNYGYTF. The CDR3 nucleotides are TGCGCCAGCAGCTTGGAGCTTAACTATGGCTACACCTTC.

This chain uses TRBV9 with TRBJ2-5, with 16 bases that match TRBD2. The V segment lost 0 bases and the J segment 5 bases; nucleotides outside the gene matches: 10. Per the germline V gene, CDR1 is SGDLS and CDR2 is YYNGEE. This CDR3 spans 19 amino acids. The CDR3 sequence is CASSVAGTSGGGSLETQYF. Here the CDR3 DNA reads TGTGCCAGCAGCGTAGCTGGGACTAGCGGGGGGGGTAGCCTCGAGACCCAGTACTTC.

This clone was found once. The rearrangement links TRBV28 to TRBJ2-7; TRBD1 might be the D (5 bases). V shed 4 bases and J shed 1 base, with 8 bases lying between them. Germline V gives CDR1 MDHEN, CDR2 SYDVKM. The CDR3 extends over 13 amino acids. The CDR3 loop reads CASSSTVSYEQYF. In nucleotides, the CDR3 is TGTGCCAGCAGTTCGACAGTTTCCTACGAGCAGTACTTC.

The chain is built from TRBV25-1 and TRBJ1-3; 8 bases are a match to TRBD1. This CDR3 spans 13 amino acids. The ends lost 7 bases at V and 2 bases at J; junction bases unmatched: 1. Germline assignment: CDR1 MGHDK and CDR2 SYGVNS. The CDR3 protein is CASKQGAGNTIYF. The CDR3 coding sequence is TGTGCCAGCAAACAGGGGGCTGGAAACACCATATATTTT.

The V and J genes are TRBV4-2 and TRBJ2-7, with TRBD1 as a possible D gene (6 bases). CDR1 LGHNA and CDR2 YNFKEQ come from the germline V gene. The CDR3 has 15 residues. The ends were cut back, 4 bases at V and 2 bases at J, with 15 bases in the middle. The CDR3 DNA reads as TGTGCCAGCAGCCCCAACTTACAGGGTCCCTACGAGCAGTACTTC. It codes for CASSPNLQGPYEQYF.

This chain joins TRBV28 and TRBJ2-2; TRBD2 aligns across 8 bases. The CDR3 is 21 amino acids. The trim removed 5 bases at V and 5 bases at J, leaving 25 bases unmatched. Per the germline V gene, CDR1 is MDHEN and CDR2 is SYDVKM. The CDR3 region has the DNA TGTGCCAGCAGTACTAGAATAGCCCGGGCCAGCGGGGGACCGAGAACCGGGGAGCTGTTTTTT. Translating gives CASSTRIARASGGPRTGELFF.

The gene calls are TRBV18 and TRBJ1-6; unclear D gene. Looked up from germline, CDR1 is KGHSH and CDR2 is LQKENI. The ends were cut back, 6 bases at V and 7 bases at J, with 10 bases in the middle. The CDR3 contains 13 residues. This CDR3 is CASSPQENSPLHF. The CDR3, as DNA: TGTGCCAGCTCCCCGCAGGAGAATTCACCCCTCCACTTT.

The V gene is TRBV19, the J gene TRBJ2-1, with 8 bases aligning to TRBD2. Germline lookup yields CDR1 LNHDA and CDR2 SQIVND (reference sequence). V dropped 7 bases and J dropped 8; count of bases not matched to a gene: 13. The CDR3 consists of 15 residues. The CDR3 sequence is CASMLRGGISDEQFF. The CDR3 nucleotides are TGTGCCAGTATGCTACGCGGGGGGATCTCCGATGAGCAGTTCTTC.

The chain combines TRBV5-4 with TRBJ1-3; D remains unclear. The CDR3 consists of 15 residues. Germline V gene lookup returns CDR1 SGHNT and CDR2 YYREEE (reference sequence). Trimming took 0 bases from V and 0 from J, leaving 7 bases between them. The CDR3 DNA reads as TGTGCCAGCAGCTTGGACAGAATCTCTGGAAACACCATATATTTT. Its translation: CASSLDRISGNTIYF.

The chain is built from TRBV2 and TRBJ1-1; TRBD1 is a possible D gene (5 bases). The V gene's germline CDR1 is SNHLY and CDR2 FYNNEI. V was pared by 7 bases and J by 1 base, with 13 bases between. The CDR3 consists of 14 residues. The DNA of the CDR3 is TGTGCCAGCAATCACAGGTTCGGGAACACTGAAGCTTTCTTT. Translated: CASNHRFGNTEAFF. Full variable domain (outside the CDR3, taken from reference TRBV2 and TRBJ1-1): EPEVTQTPSHQVTQMGQEVILRCVPISNHLYFYWYRQILGQKVEFLVSFYNNEISEKSEIFDDQFSVERPDGSNFTLKIRSTKLEDSAMYFCASNHRFGNTEAFFGQGTRLTVV.

The chain combines TRBV5-1 with TRBJ2-5; perhaps TRBD1 as D (6 bases). CDR3 size: 14 residues. Looked up from germline, CDR1 is SGHRS and CDR2 is YFSETQ. The V gene lost 1 base and the J gene lost 5 bases, with 12 bases spanning the gap. CDR3 DNA: TGCGCCAGCAGCTTGACAGGGCCAGGGGAGACCCAGTACTTC. This encodes CASSLTGPGETQYF. The entire variable domain, with the rest obtained from reference TRBV5-1 and TRBJ2-5, is as follows: KAGVTQTPRYLIKTRGQQVTLSCSPISGHRSVSWYQQTPGQGLQFLFEYFSETQRNKGNFPGRFSGRQFSNSRSEMNVSTLELGDSALYLCASSLTGPGETQYFGPGTRLLVL.

This clone was found a few times. The chain uses TRBV4-2 and TRBJ2-7; D uncertain. Between the trimmed V and J ends, which lost 3 bases and 2 bases, there was a span of 5 bases. Looked up from germline, CDR1 is LGHNA and CDR2 is YNFKEQ. This CDR3 spans 12 amino acids. The CDR3 loop reads CASSHETYEQYF. In DNA form, the CDR3 reads TGTGCCAGCAGCCACGAGACCTACGAGCAGTACTTC.

The chain carries TRBV15 and TRBJ1-3, with D maybe TRBD1 (5 bases). Germline values: CDR1 LNHNV, CDR2 YYDKDF (reference sequence). The CDR3 runs to 17 residues. Trimming stripped 0 bases from V and 0 bases from J, with 12 bases between. CDR3 in DNA: TGTGCCACCAGCAGAGACGCCATGAGGGGCTCTGGAAACACCATATATTTT. It is translated as CATSRDAMRGSGNTIYF.

V gene TRBV10-3 combines with J gene TRBJ1-2; D is possibly TRBD1 (6 bases). Germline loops: CDR1 ENHRY, CDR2 SYGVKD. The CDR3 runs 13 residues. V was clipped by 7 bases and J by 2 bases, with 11 bases between them. The CDR3 coding sequence is TGTGCCATCACAGGGGATCCCAACTATGGCTACACCTTC. Amino acid sequence: CAITGDPNYGYTF.

The sample holds one count of this clone. The chain uses TRBV4-2 and TRBJ2-3; D call uncertain. Germline V lookup: CDR1 LGHNA, CDR2 YNFKEQ. CDR3 size: 17 residues. With 0 bases removed from V and 2 bases from J, the gap between germline ends came to 15 bases. CDR3 nucleotides: TGTGCCAGCAGCCAAGATAGGTTACCCTTTAACACAGATACGCAGTATTTT. Translating gives CASSQDRLPFNTDTQYF.